The clone carrying this T cell receptor (beta chain) showed up many times. What it binds is not known. With 7 bases removed from V and 1 base from J, the gap between germline ends came to 12 bases. Germline CDR1 and CDR2: SGHDN and FVKESK. CDR3 length: 14 amino acids. TCRdb re-called the reads through MiXCR, storing one row per CDR3 protein. The profile covers about 300,000 distinct CDR3 sequences, with about 8.8% appearing a single time and over 2.5% taken by the ten largest. This entry comes from a study of T cell repertoires in cytomegalovirus infection. Study-level background: Based on public TCR beta signatures, there were indications of CMV infection and of a matching HLA type.

Study results and caveats: Cumulative frequency (of public TCR beta family members) identified carriers of CMV plus the relevant HLA. HLA-C-restricted, CMV-specific TCR beta clonotypes were dominant ex vivo.

The origin of this receptor is a human donor in good health (CMV status not recorded). Some clones in this sample may be carry-over from other donors' samples. The sequencing input was PBMCs. The chain is built from TRBV14 and TRBJ2-3, with a tentative D call TRBD1 (6 bases). This CDR3 reads CASNLGAGTDTQYF. CDR3 sequence (DNA): TGTGCCAGCAATCTGGGGGCCGGCACAGATACGCAGTATTTT.